These 8 T cell receptor beta chains came from one sample sequenced in a study of shared clonotypes between healthy human individuals (TCRdb year 2020). The library came from the immunoSEQ multiplex PCR assay. The table was pulled from immuneACCESS by TCRdb, which kept in-frame rearrangements only. Such tables lose some clones; where checked, under half of the loss comes from unresolved V genes, and the rest has no known cause. Present in this sample are 520,000 or so clones, around 74% of which were seen just once. The ten biggest clones cover over 10% of the sample. The sample consisted of PBMCs. These receptors were obtained from a woman between 40 and 55 years old in good health. Some clones in this sample may be carry-over from other donors' samples.

This clone was seen a few times. In DNA form, the CDR3 reads TGTGCCATCAGAGGGACATCTAGCTCCTACGAGCAGTACTTC. Residues: CAIRGTSSSYEQYF. The chain couples TRBV10-3 to TRBJ2-7; D possibly corresponds to TRBD1 (6 bases). The CDR3 length is 14 residues. Trimming cost V 6 bases and J 0 bases, with 12 bases left between them. Germline lookup yields CDR1 ENHRY and CDR2 SYGVKD.

V and J are TRBV28 and TRBJ2-7; D is tentatively TRBD1 or TRBD2 (7 bases each). Germline V gives CDR1 MDHEN, CDR2 SYDVKM. Trimming stripped 6 bases from V and 6 bases from J, with 21 bases between. This CDR3 contains 15 residues. CDR3 sequence (DNA): TGTGCCAGCAGCAACCTCAACAGGGGAGGGAGCGAGCAGTACTTC. It is translated as CASSNLNRGGSEQYF. The full variable domain, in which reference TRBV28 and TRBJ2-7 provide the parts outside the CDR3, is DVKVTQSSRYLVKRTGEKVFLECVQDMDHENMFWYRQDPGLGLRLIYFSYDVKMKEKGDIPEGYSVSREKKERFSLILESASTNQTSMYLCASSNLNRGGSEQYFGPGTRLTVT.

A few counts support this clone. V gene TRBV7-8 combines with J gene TRBJ1-1; possible D gene TRBD1, 6 bases. CDR1 is SGHVS and CDR2 is FQNEAQ in the germline V gene. Trimming shortened V by 5 bases and J by 8 bases, and 15 bases separated the two germline ends. CDR3 length: 13 amino acids. The CDR3 region is CASSPDRDKEAFF. CDR3 bases: TGTGCCAGCAGCCCCGACCGGGACAAAGAAGCTTTCTTT.

The genes are TRBV5-1 and TRBJ2-5, with no clear D. Trimming removed 3 bases at V and 2 bases at J, with 14 bases between. Germline CDR1 and CDR2: SGHRS and YFSETQ. The CDR3 runs to 15 residues. CDR3 loop: CASSSNGPPQETQYF. CDR3 sequence (DNA): TGCGCCAGCAGCTCCAATGGACCTCCGCAAGAGACCCAGTACTTC.

This chain links TRBV27 with TRBJ2-1; 8 bases fit TRBD2. V trimming: 10 bases; J trimming: 0 bases; junction bases outside the gene matches: 5. The germline gives CDR1 MNHEY, CDR2 SMNVEV (reference sequence). The CDR3 spans 14 residues. CDR3 protein: CATRSGSSYNEQFF. Here the CDR3 DNA reads TGTGCCACACGAAGCGGGAGCTCCTACAATGAGCAGTTCTTC.

The V call is TRBV5-1, the J call TRBJ2-4, with 7 bases matching TRBD1. The CDR3 has 19 amino acids. Germline CDR1 and CDR2: SGHRS and YFSETQ. Unmatched junction bases numbered 18, after V lost 2 bases and J lost 4 bases. Here the CDR3 reads CASSFGGATGQAGKNIQYF. The CDR3 region has the DNA TGCGCCAGCAGCTTTGGTGGGGCGACAGGGCAGGCGGGTAAAAACATTCAGTACTTC.

The chain is built from TRBV10-3 and TRBJ2-1; D may correspond to TRBD1 or TRBD2 (5 bases each). The CDR3 runs 13 residues. Per germline, CDR1 ENHRY and CDR2 SYGVKD. V was cut by 5 bases and J by 5 bases, with 10 bases left in between. The chain's CDR3 is CAISLGTHNEQFF. CDR3 DNA sequence: TGTGCCATCAGTCTAGGGACCCACAATGAGCAGTTCTTC.

The chain carries TRBV7-2 and TRBJ2-2; 7 bases fit TRBD2. Germline CDR1 is SGHTA and CDR2 is FQGNSA. Germline trimming cut 5 bases from V and 0 bases from J; bases unmatched to any gene: 9. The length of the CDR3 is 17 residues. This CDR3 is CASSPLRGRANTGELFF. The CDR3 DNA reads TGTGCCAGCAGCCCTCTCCGCGGGAGAGCGAACACCGGGGAGCTGTTTTTT.